This T cell receptor (beta chain) was sequenced for a study of T cells in Graves' hyperthyroidism and ophthalmopathy (dated by TCRdb to between 2018 and 2020). The study in broad terms: Peripheral blood was collected at initial diagnosis, before any treatment. The paper reports TCR Vbeta CDR3 sequencing of approximately 140 peripheral blood samples: under 45 ophthalmopathy, roughly 74 hyperthyroidism and some 17 progressor patients. After blood sampling, hyperthyroidism patients were treated with methimazole at a starting dose of 30 mg daily, and ophthalmopathy patients were treated with high-dose intravenous methylprednisolone. An independent validation cohort of around 19 hyperthyroidism patients and 17 patients who later progressed to ophthalmopathy tested prospective prediction of ophthalmopathy. The study also compared thyroid tissue and blood T-cell repertoires from about six Graves' hyperthyroidism patients. To identify TCR V-J signatures that set the groups apart, the researchers used a discovery cohort of 100 patients, made up of approximately 43 with Graves' ophthalmopathy and 57 with stable Graves' hyperthyroidism. The 75 to 100 discovery patients were randomly divided into training and test sets at a 7:3 ratio. Overall results and qualifications from the work: In validation, progression to ophthalmopathy was predicted by the model with roughly 69% sensitivity and roughly 76% specificity, a median of around 5.9 months before onset. Sample size was not statistically predetermined, and investigators were not blinded to group allocation. Most expanded thyroid clonotypes (frequency above 0.001) were also detected in blood, a finding suggesting that blood repertoires may reflect thyroid immune responses. In cross-validation, a model built on a 13 V-J signature told ophthalmopathy apart from stable hyperthyroidism with 87.88% sensitivity and 81% to 82% specificity, and in testing the same model reached 80%/75%.

Stable Graves' hyperthyroidism was defined as the absence of progression to ophthalmopathy over 18 months of follow-up. The hyperthyroidism patients were between 18 and 65 years old and newly diagnosed, with a disease duration of less than 2 months. Exclusion was applied to patients with uncontrolled infections, other autoimmune diseases, pregnancy or lactation. Clinical symptoms, serum thyroxine and TRAb, thyroid ultrasound, and orbital computed tomography formed the basis for the diagnoses. Ficoll-Paque density gradient centrifugation was used to isolate PBMCs from 8.5 to 10 ml of fresh peripheral blood. Trizol reagent was used to extract total RNA, and RNA quality was then checked on an Agilent 2100 Bioanalyzer. This clonotype showed up many times. Its antigen has not been determined. Base qualities are not provided; no much larger clone lies one nucleotide away. The TCR beta CDR3 regions were amplified from the RNA transcripts. The first round of RT-PCR for the TCR CDR3 was performed with the HTBI primer set and the Qiagen OneStep RT-PCR kit. Libraries were constructed in a second round of multiplex PCR, after which size selection and purification were performed. Libraries were sequenced paired-end with 100 bp reads on an Illumina HiSeq2000. The original pipeline was this. SOAPnuke was used to process the raw data, with reads discarded if the reads contained adapters or uncalled bases, had a mean Phred below 15, or lacked an exact constant-primer or identifier match. High-quality paired reads were merged using COPE v1.2.5, and each unique nucleotide sequence was defined as a clonotype. Clonotypes were aligned to IMGT TRBV, TRBD and TRBJ reference segments using MiTCR v1.1. The analysis was restricted to V-J combinations with a frequency above 0.0001, which together covered just over 98% of the repertoires. The TCS score was defined as F50 (clonal expansion) divided by E x V (chaos), with BLOSUM62-based TCRdist calculated between CDR3 peptides within each V-J. Welch's t-statistics and random forest reduced around 550 V-J features to about 12, which were used in a naive Bayes classifier (R e1071). TCRdb trimmed public reads at Q25 via fastp, called clones via MiXCR and kept in-frame beta chains. Rows are combined by CDR3 protein, so each entry shows the most common genes and DNA. The V and J calls reflect TCRdb's pipeline rather than the authors' work. Recorded for this sample are 450,000 to 600,000 distinct CDR3 sequences; around 15% of them occurred a single time. The ten largest clones capture over 11% of the sample.

This TCR was recovered from a middle-aged woman with Graves' hyperthyroidism. What was sequenced was blood.

The DNA reads as follows: TGTGCCAGCAGCCCCCTCCACTCTCTAGCGGGTTTCTCCTACGAGCAGTACTTC. This translates into CASSPLHSLAGFSYEQYF. The receptor chain draws on TRBV11-2 and TRBJ2-7, with 8 middle bases fitting TRBD2. At the junction V is shortened by 5 bases and J by 0 bases; bases outside the gene matches: 15. The CDR3 sequence holds 18 residues, the cysteine and phenylalanine included. The kept DNA is CDR3 alone, 54 bases in frame from the first base. Looking up the germline V gene yields CDR1 SGHAT and CDR2 FQNNGV.